This TCR beta chain came from a study of T cell responses to AZD1222 COVID-19 vaccine. General study results and limits: As reported, nearly half of all spike-specific TCRs target variant regions that are unmutated. Clonal diversity was possibly underestimated, and white British individuals and females predominated among donors. Vaccine-associated CD4 TCRs spanned spike, dominant at 160-218 and 743-854. Following two doses of AZD1222, Spike-specific TCR breadth and depth rose.

Germline V gene data show CDR1 as LGHDT and CDR2 as YNNKEL (reference sequence). The CDR3 consists of 12 residues. Trimming removed 2 bases at V and 9 bases at J, with 10 bases between. In regard to this clone: Its target is not known.

Sequencing was performed with immunoSEQ multiplex PCR; in TCRdb, only in-frame clones are kept and a portion is missing. The sample carries 250,000 to 300,000 clones, approximately 94% recorded once. Sequenced material: peripheral blood, taken 28 days after the second AZD1222 dose. This chain joins TRBV3-1 (or the pseudogene TRBV3-2) and TRBJ1-2; D unclear. This TCR was sampled from an adult who received the AZD1222 COVID-19 vaccine. The CDR3 here is CASSQSEGSYTF. Written as DNA, the CDR3 is TGTGCCAGCAGCCAAAGTGAGGGAAGCTACACCTTC.